This T cell receptor (beta chain) was sequenced during a study of Tregs in tolerant kidney transplant recipients. Findings and caveats of the study: Few patients were studied, so findings need validation in larger groups.

This clone was recorded once. Antigen specificity is unknown. The CDR3 totals 13 residues. The germline gives CDR1 SNHLY, CDR2 FYNNEI. V dropped 3 bases and J dropped 1 base, with 6 bases sitting between them. Repertoires were generated with immunoSEQ multiplex PCR, while TCRdb's copy carries only in-frame clones and drops some. This sample carries 40,000 to 50,000 clones, around 90% of them seen once, and the ten largest clones take 0.6% to 0.7%. Sequenced input: Tregs from blood. The gene calls are TRBV2 and TRBJ1-1, with TRBD1 as a possible D gene (5 bases). This receptor was identified in a human donor in good health. The CDR3 DNA reads as TGTGCCAGCAGTGACAGGGAGAACACTGAAGCTTTCTTT. This sequence encodes CASSDRENTEAFF.